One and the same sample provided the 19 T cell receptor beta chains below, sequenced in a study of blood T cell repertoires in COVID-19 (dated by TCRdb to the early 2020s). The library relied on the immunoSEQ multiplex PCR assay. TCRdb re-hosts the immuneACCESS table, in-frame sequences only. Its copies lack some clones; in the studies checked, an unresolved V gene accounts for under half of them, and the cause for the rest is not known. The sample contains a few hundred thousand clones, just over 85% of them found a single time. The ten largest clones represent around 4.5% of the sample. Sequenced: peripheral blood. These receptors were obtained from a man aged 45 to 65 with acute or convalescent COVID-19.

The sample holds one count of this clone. The CDR3 nucleotides read TGTGCCAGCAGGACAGGGGGAGGTGAGCAGTTCTTC. Protein sequence: CASRTGGGEQFF. The genes are TRBV27 and TRBJ2-1; 9 bases map to TRBD1. J lost 9 bases, V lost 6 bases, and 3 bases had no gene match. The CDR3 runs to 12 residues. Germline V gene lookup returns CDR1 MNHEY and CDR2 SMNVEV (reference sequence).

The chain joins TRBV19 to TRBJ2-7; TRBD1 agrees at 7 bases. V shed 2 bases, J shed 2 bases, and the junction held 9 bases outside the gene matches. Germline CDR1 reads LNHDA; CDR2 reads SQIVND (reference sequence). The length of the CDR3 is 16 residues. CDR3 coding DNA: TGTGCCAGTAGTATACTGCCAGGACAGGTTCCCTACGAGCAGTACTTC. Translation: CASSILPGQVPYEQYF.

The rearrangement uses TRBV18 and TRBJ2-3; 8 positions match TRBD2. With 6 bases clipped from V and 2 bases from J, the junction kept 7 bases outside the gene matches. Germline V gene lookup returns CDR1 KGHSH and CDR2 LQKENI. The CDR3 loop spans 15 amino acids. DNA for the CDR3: TGTGCCAGCTCGTACACTAGCGGCCTCACAGATACGCAGTATTTT. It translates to CASSYTSGLTDTQYF.

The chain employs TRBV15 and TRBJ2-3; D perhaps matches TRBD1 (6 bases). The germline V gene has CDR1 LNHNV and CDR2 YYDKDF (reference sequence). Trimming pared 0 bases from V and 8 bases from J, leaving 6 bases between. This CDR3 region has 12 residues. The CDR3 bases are TGTGCCACCAGCAGAGAGGGGGCTACGCAGTATTTT. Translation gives CATSREGATQYF.

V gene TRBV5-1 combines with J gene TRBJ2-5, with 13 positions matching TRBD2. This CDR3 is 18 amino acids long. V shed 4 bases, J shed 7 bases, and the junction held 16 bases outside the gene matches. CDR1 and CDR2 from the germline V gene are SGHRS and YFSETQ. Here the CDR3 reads CASSTAGLAGAASATQYF. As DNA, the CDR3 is TGCGCCAGCAGCACGGCCGGACTAGCGGGGGCTGCTAGCGCGACCCAGTACTTC.

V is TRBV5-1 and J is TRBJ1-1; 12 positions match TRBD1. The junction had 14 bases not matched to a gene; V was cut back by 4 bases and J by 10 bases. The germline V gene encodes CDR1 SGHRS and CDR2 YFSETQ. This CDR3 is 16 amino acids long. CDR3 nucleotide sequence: TGCGCCAGCAGCGCGCCCGGGACAGGGGGCGTGGGGGGAGCTTTCTTT. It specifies CASSAPGTGGVGGAFF.

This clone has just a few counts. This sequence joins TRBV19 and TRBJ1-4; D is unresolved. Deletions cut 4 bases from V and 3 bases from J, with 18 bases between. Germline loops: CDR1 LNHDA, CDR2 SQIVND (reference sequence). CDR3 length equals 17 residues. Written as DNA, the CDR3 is TGTGCCAGTAGTACCGGAGGGCTTTTAAGGGCTAATGAAAAACTGTTTTTT. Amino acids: CASSTGGLLRANEKLFF.

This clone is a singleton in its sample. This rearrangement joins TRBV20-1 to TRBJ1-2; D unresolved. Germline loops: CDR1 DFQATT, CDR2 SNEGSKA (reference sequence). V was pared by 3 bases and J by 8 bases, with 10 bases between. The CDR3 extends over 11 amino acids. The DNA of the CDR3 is TGCAGTGCTAGTTTCGGGAGCGGCTACACCTTC. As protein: CSASFGSGYTF.

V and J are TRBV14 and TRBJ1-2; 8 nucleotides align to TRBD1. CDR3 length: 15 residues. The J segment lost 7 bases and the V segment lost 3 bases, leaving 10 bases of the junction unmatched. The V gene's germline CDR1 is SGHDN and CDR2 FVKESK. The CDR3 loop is CASSHRGQGYGGYTF. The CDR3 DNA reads TGTGCCAGCAGCCACCGAGGACAGGGTTATGGTGGCTACACCTTC.

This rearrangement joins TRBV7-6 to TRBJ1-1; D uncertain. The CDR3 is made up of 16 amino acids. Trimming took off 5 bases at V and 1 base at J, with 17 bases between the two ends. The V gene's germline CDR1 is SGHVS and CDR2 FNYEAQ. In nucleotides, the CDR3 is TGTGCCAGCAGCCCCTACTCATGGAGCGCGAACACTGAAGCTTTCTTT. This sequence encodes CASSPYSWSANTEAFF.

The CDR3 loop is CASSYSGTARGEGYTF. Here the CDR3 DNA reads TGTGCCAGCAGTTACTCCGGAACGGCGCGCGGTGAGGGCTACACCTTC. J is TRBJ1-2 and V is TRBV6-5; no firm D call. The ends were cut back, 0 bases at V and 8 bases at J, with 19 bases in the middle. Germline V gene data show CDR1 as MNHEY and CDR2 as SVGAGI. This CDR3 comprises 16 residues.

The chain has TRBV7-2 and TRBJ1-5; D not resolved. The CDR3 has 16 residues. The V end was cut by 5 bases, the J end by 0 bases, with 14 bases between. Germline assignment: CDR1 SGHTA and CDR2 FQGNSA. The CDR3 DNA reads TGTGCCAGCAGCCCCCGCAGGATCATTAGCAATCAGCCCCAGCATTTT. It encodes CASSPRRIISNQPQHF.

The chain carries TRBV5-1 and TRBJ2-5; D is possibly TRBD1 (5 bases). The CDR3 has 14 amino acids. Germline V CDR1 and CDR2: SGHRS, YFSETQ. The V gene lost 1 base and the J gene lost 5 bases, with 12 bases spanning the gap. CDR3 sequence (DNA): TGCGCCAGCAGCTTGTGGCAGGGTGGCGAGACCCAGTACTTC. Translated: CASSLWQGGETQYF. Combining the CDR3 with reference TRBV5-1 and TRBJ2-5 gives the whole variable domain KAGVTQTPRYLIKTRGQQVTLSCSPISGHRSVSWYQQTPGQGLQFLFEYFSETQRNKGNFPGRFSGRQFSNSRSEMNVSTLELGDSALYLCASSLWQGGETQYFGPGTRLLVL.

The CDR3 DNA follows: TGTGCCAGCAGCCCGCGTCCGACCTACGAGCAGTACTTC. It translates to CASSPRPTYEQYF. This rearrangement joins TRBV9 to TRBJ2-7, with no clear D. The germline gives CDR1 SGDLS, CDR2 YYNGEE. Between the trimmed V and J ends, which lost 4 bases and 2 bases, there was a span of 10 bases. The CDR3 contains 13 residues.

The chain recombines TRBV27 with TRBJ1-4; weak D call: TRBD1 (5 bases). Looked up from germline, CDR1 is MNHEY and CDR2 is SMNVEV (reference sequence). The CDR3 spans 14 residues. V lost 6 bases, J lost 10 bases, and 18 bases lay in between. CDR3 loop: CASSPTAFRGKLFF. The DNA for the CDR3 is TGTGCCAGCAGCCCGACAGCTTTTAGGGGAAAACTGTTTTTT. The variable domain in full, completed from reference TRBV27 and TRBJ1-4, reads EAQVTQNPRYLITVTGKKLTVTCSQNMNHEYMSWYRQDPGLGLRQIYYSMNVEVTDKGDVPEGYKVSRKEKRNFPLILESPSPNQTSLYFCASSPTAFRGKLFFGSGTQLSVL.

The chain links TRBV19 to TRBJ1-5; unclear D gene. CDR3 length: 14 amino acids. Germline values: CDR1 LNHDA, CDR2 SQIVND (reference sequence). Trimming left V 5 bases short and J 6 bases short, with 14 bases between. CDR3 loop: CASSLYTALQPQHF. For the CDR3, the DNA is TGTGCCAGTAGTCTTTACACAGCTCTTCAGCCCCAGCATTTT.

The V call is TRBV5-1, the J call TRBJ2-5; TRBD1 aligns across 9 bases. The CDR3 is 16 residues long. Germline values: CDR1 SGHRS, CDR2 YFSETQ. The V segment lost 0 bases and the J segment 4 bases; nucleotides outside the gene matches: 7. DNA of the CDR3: TGCGCCAGCAGCTTGGCCGCCGGGACAGGGCTAGAGACCCAGTACTTC. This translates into CASSLAAGTGLETQYF.

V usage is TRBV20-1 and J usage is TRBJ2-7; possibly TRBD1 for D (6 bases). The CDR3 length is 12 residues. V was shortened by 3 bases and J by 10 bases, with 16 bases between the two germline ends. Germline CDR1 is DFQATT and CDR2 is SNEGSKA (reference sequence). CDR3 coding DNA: TGCAGTGCTAGTGGAGCCAGGGGCCCTCAGTACTTC. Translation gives CSASGARGPQYF.

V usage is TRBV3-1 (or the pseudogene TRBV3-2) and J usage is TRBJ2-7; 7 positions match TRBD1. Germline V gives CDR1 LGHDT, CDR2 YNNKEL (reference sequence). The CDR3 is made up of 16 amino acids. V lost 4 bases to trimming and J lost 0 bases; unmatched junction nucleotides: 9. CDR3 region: CASSLGPRDSSYEQYF. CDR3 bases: TGTGCCAGCAGCCTCGGACCTAGGGACAGCTCCTACGAGCAGTACTTC.